This T cell receptor beta chain derives from a study of human T cells and chemical hapten exposure. Looking at the study overall: Sensitization used 2% DPC on about 2 cm by about 2 cm upper inner arm skin. Study results and caveats: Expanded TCRs grouped into significantly more large CDR3 similarity clusters than controls produced.

Time point reported: patch test 1, 2 weeks after DPC sensitization. Treatment reported: therapeutic diphenylcyclopropenone sensitization with weekly scalp DPC. Patch tests were applied only after blood draws. Researchers extracted total RNA from unfractionated whole blood. The CDR3 length is 13 residues. V was clipped by 7 bases and J by 2 bases; unmatched bases: 4. Germline loops: CDR1 SGHTA, CDR2 FQGNSA. This clonotype was detected ten times or more. Its antigen is unidentified. TCRdb re-analysed the RACE reads in MiXCR, keeping a single row per CDR3 protein. The data contain roughly 360,000 distinct CDR3 sequences, approximately 5% of them singletons.

V is TRBV7-2 and J is TRBJ2-7; 8 nucleotides match TRBD1. The sequenced sample was whole blood, obtained in connection with sensitization to the hapten diphenylcyclopropenone (DPC). The source of this sequence is a woman in her forties or fifties with alopecia areata. Some clones in this sample may be carry-over from other donors' samples. The CDR3, as DNA: TGTGCCAGCACCCCGGACAGGGCCTACGAGCAGTACTTC. Protein sequence: CASTPDRAYEQYF.